One and the same sample provided the 21 T cell receptor beta chains below, sequenced in a study of beta chain features in type 1 diabetes. Expressed TCRB transcripts were sequenced after all isolated RNA was converted to cDNA. Here immunoSEQ multiplex PCR was the method, and the copy in TCRdb shows in-frame clones only, minus some. The table lists around 300,000 clones, 9.5% to 11% of them singletons. Material for sequencing was naive CD4+ T cells from blood. The receptors shown here come from a woman under 40 in good health.

This clone turned up a few times. The chain links TRBV14 to TRBJ2-3; TRBD2 aligns across 8 bases. With V trimmed by 6 bases and J by 4 bases, 9 bases remained unmatched. CDR1 SGHDN and CDR2 FVKESK come from the germline V gene. This CDR3 has 15 residues. The CDR3 DNA is TGTGCCAGCAGTCCTACTGCGGGAGGCGCAGATACGCAGTATTTT. Translated, it gives CASSPTAGGADTQYF.

This clone was seen a handful of times. The chain carries TRBV4-3 and TRBJ2-1; 9 positions agree with TRBD2. The germline gives CDR1 LGHNA, CDR2 YSLEER. The V and J ends lost 0 bases and 8 bases, in that order; junction bases with no gene match: 2. The CDR3 totals 14 residues. CDR3 bases: TGCGCCAGCAGCCAAGACTGGACTAGCGATGAGCAGTTCTTC. It translates to CASSQDWTSDEQFF.

The chain recombines TRBV6-1 with TRBJ2-5; TRBD1 is a possible D gene (6 bases). The ends were cut back, 5 bases at V and 2 bases at J, with 12 bases in the middle. Germline V lookup: CDR1 MNHNS, CDR2 SASEGT. This CDR3 region has 14 residues. CDR3 in DNA: TGTGCCAGCAGTCGGGTAGGGGGTCAAGAGACCCAGTACTTC. Protein: CASSRVGGQETQYF.

J is TRBJ2-7 and V is TRBV6-5, with 8 bases identical to TRBD1. J lost 0 bases, V lost 5 bases, and 6 bases had no gene match. The CDR3 contains 15 residues. CDR1 and CDR2 (germline): MNHEY, SVGAGI. CDR3 in DNA: TGTGCCAGCAGTAAGGACAGGGCACTCTCCTACGAGCAGTACTTC. It encodes CASSKDRALSYEQYF.

This sequence joins TRBV28 and TRBJ2-3; 10 bases map to TRBD1. This CDR3 comprises 15 residues. Unmatched junction bases numbered 2, after V lost 5 bases and J lost 0 bases. CDR1 and CDR2 from the germline V gene are MDHEN and SYDVKM. The CDR3 bases are TGTGCCAGCAGTCTGGGACAGGGGAGCACAGATACGCAGTATTTT. Amino acids: CASSLGQGSTDTQYF.

The chain is built from TRBV6-6 and TRBJ1-1, with a weak D call TRBD1 (5 bases). Germline V gives CDR1 MNHNY, CDR2 SVGAGI (reference sequence). Trimming removed 7 bases from V and 1 base from J, with 19 bases in between. The CDR3 totals 16 residues. This chain's CDR3 is CASTPWRGWGNTEAFF. In DNA, the CDR3 is TGTGCCAGCACCCCATGGAGGGGTTGGGGGAACACTGAAGCTTTCTTT.

The chain employs TRBV7-2 and TRBJ2-7; possible D gene TRBD2, 5 bases. V lost 2 bases and J lost 9, with 20 bases in between. This CDR3 contains 15 residues. Germline-derived CDR1 and CDR2 are SGHTA and FQGNSA. The CDR3 loop reads CASSLRLDGGRVQYF. CDR3 coding DNA: TGTGCCAGCAGCTTAAGATTGGACGGAGGACGGGTGCAGTACTTC.

As DNA, the CDR3 is TGTGCCATCAGAGGGGGCCTGAACACTGAAGCTTTCTTT. Translation: CAIRGGLNTEAFF. V and J are TRBV10-3 and TRBJ1-1; 7 bases line up with TRBD1. Germline trimming cut 6 bases from V and 0 bases from J; bases unmatched to any gene: 1. The CDR3 covers 13 residues. In germline, CDR1 is ENHRY, CDR2 SYGVKD.

This clone was detected a few times. The chain combines TRBV5-4 with TRBJ2-5, with D unresolved. Germline CDR1 reads SGHNT; CDR2 reads YYREEE (reference sequence). Trimming cost V 0 bases and J 0 bases, with 12 bases left between them. The CDR3 spans 16 residues. In DNA, the CDR3 is TGTGCCAGCAGCTTGGCCGGGTCCTCATACCAAGAGACCCAGTACTTC. Protein sequence: CASSLAGSSYQETQYF.

The chain employs TRBV28 and TRBJ2-7; D uncertain. This CDR3 comprises 15 residues. Germline assignment: CDR1 MDHEN and CDR2 SYDVKM. V was trimmed by 7 bases and J by 0 bases, leaving 16 bases between them. The CDR3 here is CASTEAPVPSYEQYF. DNA of the CDR3: TGTGCCAGCACTGAGGCGCCAGTTCCCTCCTACGAGCAGTACTTC.

The rearrangement links TRBV30 to TRBJ1-5; 7 bases are a match to TRBD1. The trim removed 3 bases at V and 5 bases at J, leaving 4 bases unmatched. This CDR3 contains 13 residues. Per the germline V gene, CDR1 is GTSNPN and CDR2 is SVGIG (reference sequence). DNA for the CDR3: TGTGCCTGGAGCCCACAGGGGCATCAGCCCCAGCATTTT. Translated: CAWSPQGHQPQHF.

This clone was seen only a few times. V gene TRBV7-2 combines with J gene TRBJ2-5; maybe TRBD1 (5 bases). V was shortened by 1 base and J by 2 bases, with 17 bases between the two germline ends. The CDR3 extends over 17 amino acids. Germline V lookup: CDR1 SGHTA, CDR2 FQGNSA. The chain's CDR3 is CASSLVLGQGPQETQYF. CDR3 nucleotide sequence: TGTGCCAGCAGCTTAGTCCTAGGCCAGGGCCCTCAAGAGACCCAGTACTTC.

The V call is TRBV7-2, the J call TRBJ2-1, with TRBD2 matching over 10 bases. The CDR3 has 16 residues. J gave up 6 bases and V 2 bases, and 7 bases lay outside the gene matches. The germline CDR1 and CDR2 sequences are SGHTA and FQGNSA. In DNA form, the CDR3 reads TGTGCCAGCAGCTTATACGCTAGCGGGAGCCGCAATGAGCAGTTCTTC. Translation gives CASSLYASGSRNEQFF. The entire variable domain, with the rest obtained from reference TRBV7-2 and TRBJ2-1, is as follows: GAGVSQSPSNKVTEKGKDVELRCDPISGHTALYWYRQSLGQGLEFLIYFQGNSAPDKSGLPSDRFSAERTGGSVSTLTIQRTQQEDSAVYLCASSLYASGSRNEQFFGPGTRLTVL.

This chain links TRBV9 with TRBJ2-2, with 10 bases identical to TRBD2. The CDR3 extends over 18 amino acids. The V segment lost 0 bases and the J segment 0 bases; nucleotides outside the gene matches: 5. Germline CDR1 reads SGDLS; CDR2 reads YYNGEE. In nucleotides, the CDR3 is TGTGCCAGCAGCGTAGTCATTGGACTAGCGGCGAACACCGGGGAGCTGTTTTTT. Its protein is CASSVVIGLAANTGELFF.

The V and J genes are TRBV6-5 and TRBJ1-1, with unresolved D. V was shortened by 8 bases and J by 0 bases, with 10 bases between the two germline ends. The length of the CDR3 is 13 residues. Germline V CDR1 and CDR2: MNHEY, SVGAGI. CDR3 region: CASRRAMNTEAFF. CDR3 sequence (DNA): TGTGCCAGCCGGAGGGCCATGAACACTGAAGCTTTCTTT.

The DNA of the CDR3 is TGTGCCAGCAGCTCTTGGGAGCCTTCCTCCTACGAGCAGTACTTC. Its translation: CASSSWEPSSYEQYF. The chain links TRBV5-4 to TRBJ2-7; D perhaps matches TRBD2 (5 bases). V was cut by 3 bases and J by 0 bases, with 13 bases left in between. This CDR3 spans 15 amino acids. From germline, CDR1 is SGHNT and CDR2 YYREEE (reference sequence).

The genes are TRBV6-6 and TRBJ1-4; D not certain. Trimming shortened V by 6 bases and J by 5 bases, and 10 bases separated the two germline ends. CDR3 length: 13 residues. Germline V lookup: CDR1 MNHNY, CDR2 SVGAGI (reference sequence). CDR3 in DNA: TGTGCCAGCAGGAGACAAGAGAATGAAAAACTGTTTTTT. Amino acids: CASRRQENEKLFF.

This rearrangement joins TRBV5-5 to TRBJ1-5, with 9 bases matching TRBD1. The ends lost 4 bases at V and 7 bases at J; junction bases unmatched: 9. Germline V CDR1 and CDR2: SGHKS, YYEKEE (reference sequence). This CDR3 contains 15 residues. This CDR3 reads CASSGWTGEGQPQHF. DNA of the CDR3: TGTGCCAGCAGCGGCTGGACAGGGGAAGGCCAGCCCCAGCATTTT.

This clone was seen a few times. The rearrangement uses TRBV9 and TRBJ2-1, with 12 nucleotides matching TRBD2. Germline CDR1 is SGDLS and CDR2 is YYNGEE. The CDR3 consists of 17 residues. Trimming at V came to 0 bases and at J to 4 bases, leaving 5 bases not matched to a gene. The CDR3: CASSVGLAGAGYNEQFF. DNA of the CDR3: TGTGCCAGCAGCGTAGGACTAGCGGGGGCGGGATACAATGAGCAGTTCTTC.

The chain recombines TRBV29-1 with TRBJ1-1, with 9 bases identical to TRBD1. The CDR3 sequence is 13 residues long. Losses at the gene ends were 7 bases for V and 4 bases for J; bases not matched to a gene: 7. Germline CDR1 reads SQVTM; CDR2 reads ANQGSEA. The CDR3 loop is CSANTGGGTEAFF. CDR3 DNA sequence: TGCAGCGCCAACACAGGGGGCGGCACTGAAGCTTTCTTT.

The V and J genes are TRBV18 and TRBJ1-1; D may be TRBD1 (5 bases). The ends were cut back, 3 bases at V and 0 bases at J, with 11 bases in the middle. The CDR3 length is 15 residues. Germline values: CDR1 KGHSH, CDR2 LQKENI. CDR3 bases: TGTGCCAGCTCACCCCAAGACAGCATGAACACTGAAGCTTTCTTT. Amino acids: CASSPQDSMNTEAFF.